These 20 T cell receptor beta chains came from one sample sequenced in a study of control samples from healthy donors and cancer patients. The data were produced by immunoSEQ multiplex PCR, yet TCRdb's version contains in-frame clones alone and is incomplete. This table has 90,000 to 150,000 clones, approximately 88% appearing once. Material for sequencing was blood. These receptors all come from a man aged 40-49 years in good health.

The chain recombines TRBV30 with TRBJ2-7; TRBD1 is a possible D gene (6 bases). Germline V gene sequence: CDR1 GTSNPN, CDR2 SVGIG (reference sequence). V was cut by 4 bases and J by 5 bases, with 15 bases left in between. The CDR3 is 13 residues long. This CDR3 reads CAWNAGVSDEQYF. The CDR3 bases are TGTGCCTGGAATGCAGGGGTATCGGACGAGCAGTACTTC.

The chain carries TRBV4-3 and TRBJ2-3; no clear D gene. V was shortened by 2 bases and J by 7 bases, with 16 bases between the two germline ends. The CDR3 has 15 residues. Per the germline V gene, CDR1 is LGHNA and CDR2 is YSLEER. The CDR3 loop reads CASSQPSQFKNTQYF. CDR3 nucleotide sequence: TGCGCCAGCAGCCAACCAAGTCAGTTTAAAAATACGCAGTATTTT.

J is TRBJ2-3 and V is TRBV5-1, with TRBD2 identical over 12 bases. Looked up from germline, CDR1 is SGHRS and CDR2 is YFSETQ. This CDR3 is 18 amino acids long. V shed 0 bases, J shed 2 bases, and the junction held 7 bases outside the gene matches. CDR3 amino acids: CASSLVLAGGRDTDTQYF. Here the CDR3 DNA reads TGCGCCAGCAGCTTGGTGCTAGCGGGGGGGCGGGACACAGATACGCAGTATTTT.

This sequence joins TRBV21-1 and TRBJ2-7; TRBD1 reflects the table's D call only, with no check against the DNA. TRBV21-1 represents a pseudogene. The CDR3 extends over 15 amino acids. The CDR3, as DNA: TGTGCCAGCAGCAGACGGGACAGGAGCTCCTACGAGCAGTACTTC. Translated: CASSRRDRSSYEQYF.

Turning to this clone: One end of the junction varies from germline; a read error may be responsible. The identical CDR3 is also encoded by other nucleotide sequences in the sample. The V call is TRBV7-9, the J call TRBJ2-7; D is ambiguous. The CDR3 length is 13 residues. The germline V gene has CDR1 SEHNR and CDR2 FQNEAQ (reference sequence). As DNA, the CDR3 is TGTGCCAGCACCAACGACATAACCTACGAGCAGTACTTT. Translating it yields CASTNDITYEQYF.

The rearrangement joins TRBV7-9 to TRBJ2-4; a possible D gene is TRBD2 (5 bases). CDR3 length: 13 amino acids. Per the germline V gene, CDR1 is SEHNR and CDR2 is FQNEAQ (reference sequence). V lost 5 bases, J lost 7 bases, and 12 bases lay in between. The CDR3 is CASSARGGNIQYF. The CDR3 bases are TGTGCCAGCAGCGCCCGGGGTGGGAACATTCAGTACTTC.

The chain couples TRBV27 to TRBJ1-1, with 10 positions matching TRBD1. The CDR3 length is 15 residues. V was clipped by 7 bases and J by 4 bases; unmatched bases: 9. Looked up from germline, CDR1 is MNHEY and CDR2 is SMNVEV (reference sequence). The CDR3 is CASTLGQGVGTEAFF. The CDR3 nucleotides read TGTGCCAGCACCCTTGGACAGGGGGTAGGCACTGAAGCTTTCTTT.

CDR3 sequence: CATSVSGQLTQYF. The CDR3 nucleotides are TGTGCCACCAGTGTGTCCGGACAGCTGACCCAGTACTTC. The chain carries TRBV24-1 and TRBJ2-5, with a weak D call TRBD1 (6 bases). CDR3 length equals 13 residues. Trimming took off 5 bases at V and 7 bases at J, with 13 bases between the two ends. CDR1 is KGHDR and CDR2 is SFDVKD in the germline V gene.

The sample holds a few counts of this clone. V is TRBV4-3 and J is TRBJ1-1, with D uncertain. CDR1 and CDR2 (germline): LGHNA, YSLEER. V shed 0 bases and J shed 4 bases, with 15 bases lying between them. The CDR3 is made up of 16 amino acids. CDR3 sequence (DNA): TGCGCCAGCAGCCAAGATTTACTTCAAAGGACCACTGAAGCTTTCTTT. Protein product: CASSQDLLQRTTEAFF.

The chain links TRBV6-6 to TRBJ1-5, with D maybe TRBD1 (6 bases). In germline, CDR1 is MNHNY, CDR2 SVGAGI (reference sequence). CDR3 size: 15 residues. Trimming took 6 bases from V and 0 from J, leaving 12 bases between them. This CDR3 reads CASSSTGDSNQPQHF. The DNA for the CDR3 is TGTGCCAGCAGCTCGACAGGCGATAGCAATCAGCCCCAGCATTTT.

This sequence joins TRBV29-1 and TRBJ2-3, with TRBD2 matching over 8 bases. The length of the CDR3 is 12 residues. The V and J ends lost 6 bases and 9 bases, in that order; junction bases with no gene match: 8. CDR1 is SQVTM, CDR2 ANQGSEA, per germline. The DNA for the CDR3 is TGCAGCGTGAACCATGGACTAGCCACGCAGTATTTT. As protein: CSVNHGLATQYF.

The chain uses TRBV13 and TRBJ1-1, with 8 bases aligning to TRBD1. Losses at the gene ends were 4 bases for V and 4 bases for J; bases not matched to a gene: 2. The length of the CDR3 is 13 residues. In germline, CDR1 is PRHDT, CDR2 FYEKMQ (reference sequence). CDR3 DNA sequence: TGTGCCAGCAGCTCAACAGGGGGCACTGAAGCTTTCTTT. This encodes CASSSTGGTEAFF.

The rearrangement joins TRBV18 to TRBJ1-1; D gene uncertain. Between the trimmed V and J ends, which lost 3 bases and 6 bases, there was a span of 11 bases. Germline V gives CDR1 KGHSH, CDR2 LQKENI. This CDR3 is 13 amino acids long. The CDR3 sequence: CASSPQEDAEAFF. In DNA, the CDR3 is TGTGCCAGCTCACCTCAGGAGGACGCTGAAGCTTTCTTT.

This clone was recorded once. This chain connects TRBV30 to TRBJ1-6, with D unclear. V lost 0 bases, J lost 8 bases, and 8 bases lay in between. This CDR3 has 13 residues. Germline-derived CDR1 and CDR2 are GTSNPN and SVGIG (reference sequence). CDR3 residues: CAWSVHGDSPLHF. In DNA, the CDR3 is TGTGCCTGGAGTGTACACGGAGATTCACCCCTCCACTTT.

The J gene is TRBJ1-1, the V gene TRBV15; a weak D match, TRBD1 (6 bases). The CDR3 loop spans 13 amino acids. Looked up from germline, CDR1 is LNHNV and CDR2 is YYDKDF (reference sequence). Between the trimmed V and J ends, which lost 3 bases and 3 bases, there was a span of 8 bases. CDR3 amino acids: CATSSNRDTEAFF. The CDR3 DNA sequence: TGTGCCACCAGCAGTAACAGGGACACTGAAGCTTTCTTT.

For the CDR3, the DNA is TGCGCCAGCAGCTCCGGGACAGGGCTGGGAAACACCATATATTTT. Translated: CASSSGTGLGNTIYF. V usage is TRBV5-1 and J usage is TRBJ1-3, with TRBD1 identical over 9 bases. The CDR3 runs 15 residues. Germline V gene lookup returns CDR1 SGHRS and CDR2 YFSETQ. The trim removed 3 bases at V and 4 bases at J, leaving 5 bases unmatched.

V and J are TRBV2 and TRBJ1-6; TRBD1 matches at 12 bases. In germline, CDR1 is SNHLY, CDR2 FYNNEI. V was pared by 6 bases and J by 7 bases, with 7 bases of the junction left unmatched. The CDR3 runs 16 residues. The DNA for the CDR3 is TGTGCCAGCAGCGCCGGGACAGGGGGCTTGAATTCACCCCTCCACTTT. It codes for CASSAGTGGLNSPLHF.

The chain has TRBV6-2 or TRBV6-3 and TRBJ2-2; 8 nucleotides agree with TRBD1. The ends lost 6 bases at V and 1 base at J; junction bases unmatched: 16. This CDR3 region has 19 residues. The germline CDR1 and CDR2 sequences are MNHEY and SVGEGT. CDR3 coding DNA: TGTGCCAGCAGCCCCATGGACAGGGTCCAAATGGGGAACACCGGGGAGCTGTTTTTT. Its translation is CASSPMDRVQMGNTGELFF.

This chain uses TRBV24-1 with TRBJ2-1; 7 positions agree with TRBD1. Trimming took 2 bases from V and 2 from J; bases not matched to a gene: 2. Germline V lookup: CDR1 KGHDR, CDR2 SFDVKD. CDR3 length: 15 residues. The CDR3 loop reads CATSDSGTAYNEQFF. As DNA, the CDR3 is TGTGCCACCAGTGATTCCGGGACAGCCTACAATGAGCAGTTCTTC.

This clone was counted only a few times. The chain has TRBV5-1 and TRBJ1-5; D uncertain. In germline, CDR1 is SGHRS, CDR2 YFSETQ. V was clipped by 0 bases and J by 8 bases, with 9 bases between them. This CDR3 contains 13 residues. CDR3 sequence reads: CASSLAGLEPQHF. In DNA form, the CDR3 reads TGCGCCAGCAGCTTGGCCGGTTTGGAGCCCCAGCATTTT.